This record concerns one T cell receptor (beta chain) sequence. Its antigen is not identified. The data are from a study of shared clonotypes between healthy human individuals. Overall study results and limits: Represented genetic and exposure-history diversity was restricted by having few donors. Naive subsets generally had larger estimated richness than memory subsets. Deeper or shallower sequencing was expected to change how clonotypes are shared among donors.

CDR3 length: 13 amino acids. Assay used: immunoSEQ multiplex PCR; TCRdb lists only in-frame clones, some missing. This sample has about 1.1 million clones, with about 84% found just once. Sequencing was done on a sample of memory CD4+ T cells from PBMCs. Subset specified: CD45RA-negative fraction. The receptor was isolated from a man between 18 and 35 years old in good health. Some clones in this sample may be carry-over from other donors' samples. The chain links TRBV21-1 to TRBJ2-7; TRBD2 is the table's D call and was not checked against the DNA. TRBV21-1 is a documented pseudogene. CDR3 protein: CASSKTTAGEQYF. DNA of the CDR3: TGTGCCAGCAGCAAAACGACCGCGGGGGAGCAGTACTTC.